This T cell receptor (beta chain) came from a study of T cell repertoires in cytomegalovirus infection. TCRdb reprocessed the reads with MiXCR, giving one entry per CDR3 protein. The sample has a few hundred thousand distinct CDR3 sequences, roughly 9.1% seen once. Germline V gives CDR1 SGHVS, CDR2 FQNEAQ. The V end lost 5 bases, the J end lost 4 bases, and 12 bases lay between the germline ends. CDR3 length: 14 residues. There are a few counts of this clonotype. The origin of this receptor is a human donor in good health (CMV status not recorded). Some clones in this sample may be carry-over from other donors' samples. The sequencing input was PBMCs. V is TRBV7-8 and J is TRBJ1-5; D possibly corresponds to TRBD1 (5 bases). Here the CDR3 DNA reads TGTGCCAGCAGCGCCCGACAGAAAAATCAGCCCCAGCATTTT. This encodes CASSARQKNQPQHF.